These 21 T cell receptor beta chains were all obtained from the same sample, sequenced in a study of blood T cell repertoires in COVID-19. TCRdb keeps only in-frame clones here, not all; method: immunoSEQ multiplex PCR. The profile shows approximately 59,000 clones, around 83% of them singletons. Sequenced input: peripheral blood. These receptor sequences come from a woman of 80 years or more with acute or convalescent COVID-19.

Regarding this clone: Other DNA variants within this sample encode the same CDR3. The V gene is TRBV9, the J gene TRBJ2-7; D is possibly TRBD2 (6 bases). CDR1 is SGDLS, CDR2 YYNGEE, per germline. The CDR3 covers 14 residues. Trimming took off 0 bases at V and 3 bases at J, with 10 bases between the two ends. CDR3 DNA: TGTGCCAGCAGCGTAGACGGGAGAGACTACGAGCAGTACTTC. Amino acids: CASSVDGRDYEQYF. The complete variable domain, with remaining parts taken from reference TRBV9 and TRBJ2-7, reads DSGVTQTPKHLITATGQRVTLRCSPRSGDLSVYWYQQSLDQGLQFLIQYYNGEERAKGNILERFSAQQFPDLHSELNLSSLELGDSALYFCASSVDGRDYEQYFGPGTRLTVT.

The chain couples TRBV6-2 or TRBV6-3 to TRBJ2-3; TRBD2 might be the D (7 bases). Between the trimmed V and J ends, which lost 4 bases and 5 bases, there was a span of 19 bases. Germline values: CDR1 MNHEY, CDR2 SVGEGT. The CDR3 has 16 residues. The CDR3 bases are TGTGCCAGCAGTTCTGAGGGGGGGCCTCTAGAAGATACGCAGTATTTT. This translates into CASSSEGGPLEDTQYF.

The CDR3, as DNA: TGTGCCAGCAGCTCACAGGGTTACACTGAAGCTTTCTTT. This sequence encodes CASSSQGYTEAFF. The chain is built from TRBV7-2 and TRBJ1-1, with D perhaps TRBD1 (6 bases). V lost 4 bases to trimming and J lost 3 bases, with 9 bases between them. Per germline, CDR1 SGHTA and CDR2 FQGNSA. CDR3 length equals 13 residues. The whole variable domain, remainder taken from reference TRBV7-2 and TRBJ1-1, is GAGVSQSPSNKVTEKGKDVELRCDPISGHTALYWYRQSLGQGLEFLIYFQGNSAPDKSGLPSDRFSAERTGGSVSTLTIQRTQQEDSAVYLCASSSQGYTEAFFGQGTRLTVV.

The rearrangement uses TRBV28 and TRBJ1-3; possible D gene TRBD1, 6 bases. The CDR3 is made up of 15 amino acids. Germline V gene lookup returns CDR1 MDHEN and CDR2 SYDVKM. Trimming took 3 bases from V and 4 from J, leaving 13 bases between them. The CDR3 loop is CASSFKGQGGNTIYF. DNA for the CDR3: TGTGCCAGCAGTTTTAAGGGGCAGGGGGGAAACACCATATATTTT. Together with reference TRBV28 and TRBJ1-3, the CDR3 gives the full variable domain: DVKVTQSSRYLVKRTGEKVFLECVQDMDHENMFWYRQDPGLGLRLIYFSYDVKMKEKGDIPEGYSVSREKKERFSLILESASTNQTSMYLCASSFKGQGGNTIYFGEGSWLTVV.

The chain joins TRBV10-2 to TRBJ1-6; 9 bases line up with TRBD1. Germline values: CDR1 WSHSY, CDR2 SAAADI. Trimming removed 7 bases from V and 7 bases from J; junction bases left unmatched: 8. This CDR3 is 15 amino acids long. CDR3 nucleotides: TGCGCCAGCATATCCGGGACAGGGAGAAATTCACCCCTCCACTTT. Protein product: CASISGTGRNSPLHF.

The CDR3 reads CSASFGTGNQPQHF. The CDR3 DNA reads TGCAGTGCTAGTTTCGGGACAGGGAATCAGCCCCAGCATTTT. V is TRBV20-1 and J is TRBJ1-5, with 9 nucleotides matching TRBD1. V was pared by 3 bases and J by 4 bases, with 4 bases of the junction left unmatched. This CDR3 has 14 residues. Germline loops: CDR1 DFQATT, CDR2 SNEGSKA (reference sequence).

The V call is TRBV6-5, the J call TRBJ2-1; 7 bases line up with TRBD2. V gave up 3 bases and J gave up 5 bases; unmatched junction bases: 7. Germline CDR1 and CDR2: MNHEY and SVGAGI. This CDR3 has 15 amino acids. The chain's CDR3 is CASSYLAGWDNEQFF. CDR3 sequence (DNA): TGTGCCAGCAGTTATTTAGCGGGTTGGGACAATGAGCAGTTCTTC.

J is TRBJ2-7 and V is TRBV13; 11 bases line up with TRBD2. The J segment lost 1 base and the V segment lost 5 bases, leaving 4 bases of the junction unmatched. This CDR3 is 15 amino acids long. Germline V CDR1 and CDR2: PRHDT, FYEKMQ (reference sequence). For the CDR3, the DNA is TGTGCCAGCAGCGAACGACTAGCGGGATCCTACGAGCAGTACTTC. Amino acids: CASSERLAGSYEQYF.

The chain has TRBV5-1 and TRBJ1-6, with TRBD1 identical over 9 bases. Germline V lookup: CDR1 SGHRS, CDR2 YFSETQ. The CDR3 is 16 residues long. The V and J ends lost 4 bases and 7 bases, in that order; junction bases with no gene match: 9. CDR3: CASSPRPGTGNSPLHF. In DNA, the CDR3 is TGCGCCAGCAGCCCAAGACCCGGGACAGGGAATTCACCCCTCCACTTT.

The rearrangement uses TRBV18 and TRBJ2-1, with 11 nucleotides matching TRBD2. Germline CDR1 reads KGHSH; CDR2 reads LQKENI. J was trimmed by 8 bases and V by 2 bases; bases with no gene match: 5. The CDR3 sequence is 15 residues long. For the CDR3, the DNA is TGTGCCAGCTCACCATCGACTAGCGGGATCCATGAGCAGTTCTTC. It specifies CASSPSTSGIHEQFF. Combining the CDR3 with reference TRBV18 and TRBJ2-1 gives the whole variable domain NAGVMQNPRHLVRRRGQEARLRCSPMKGHSHVYWYRQLPEEGLKFMVYLQKENIIDESGMPKERFSAEFPKEGPSILRIQQVVRGDSAAYFCASSPSTSGIHEQFFGPGTRLTVL.

V gene TRBV5-1 combines with J gene TRBJ1-2; 10 bases agree with TRBD1. The germline V gene has CDR1 SGHRS and CDR2 YFSETQ. The CDR3 is made up of 16 amino acids. Trimming took 4 bases from V and 6 from J; bases not matched to a gene: 12. CDR3 sequence reads: CASSLGQGVPLNGYTF. In nucleotides, the CDR3 is TGCGCCAGCAGCCTCGGACAGGGGGTCCCTTTAAATGGCTACACCTTC.

V usage is TRBV11-1 and J usage is TRBJ2-1; 9 bases agree with TRBD1. The CDR3 covers 18 residues. Germline CDR1 and CDR2: SGHAT and FQDESV (reference sequence). V shed 0 bases and J 5 bases; nucleotides not matched to a gene: 11. In nucleotides, the CDR3 is TGTGCCAGCAGCTTAGCACGAGACAGGGGGGTTCTCCACAATGAGCAGTTCTTC. Translated: CASSLARDRGVLHNEQFF.

The rearrangement links TRBV30 to TRBJ2-6; possibly TRBD1 for D (6 bases). The CDR3 has 13 amino acids. V lost 8 bases to trimming and J lost 2 bases, with 10 bases between them. CDR1 and CDR2 from the germline V gene are GTSNPN and SVGIG (reference sequence). The CDR3 loop is CATQGTGANVLTF. The DNA for the CDR3 is TGTGCCACACAGGGAACTGGGGCCAACGTCCTGACTTTC. The full variable domain, in which reference TRBV30 and TRBJ2-6 provide the parts outside the CDR3, is SQTIHQWPATLVQPVGSPLSLECTVEGTSNPNLYWYRQAAGRGLQLLFYSVGIGQISSEVPQNLSASRPQDRQFILSSKKLLLSDSGFYLCATQGTGANVLTFGAGSRLTVL.

The chain has TRBV6-2 or TRBV6-3 and TRBJ1-1, with 7 bases that match TRBD1. This CDR3 is 16 amino acids long. The V and J ends lost 4 bases and 1 base, in that order; junction bases with no gene match: 9. The germline gives CDR1 MNHEY, CDR2 SVGEGT. In DNA form, the CDR3 reads TGTGCCAGCAGTTTCAACTCCGGGACAGCGAACACTGAAGCTTTCTTT. This sequence encodes CASSFNSGTANTEAFF.

The chain links TRBV27 to TRBJ2-7, with 10 positions matching TRBD2. CDR3 length equals 15 residues. V gave up 0 bases and J gave up 2 bases; unmatched junction bases: 1. In germline, CDR1 is MNHEY, CDR2 SMNVEV (reference sequence). CDR3 residues: CASSLSTSGAYEQYF. DNA for the CDR3: TGTGCCAGCAGTTTATCCACTAGCGGGGCCTACGAGCAGTACTTC.

The rearrangement uses TRBV30 and TRBJ1-5, with D perhaps matching TRBD1 (6 bases). Germline V lookup: CDR1 GTSNPN, CDR2 SVGIG (reference sequence). The CDR3 totals 14 residues. The V end lost 4 bases, the J end lost 2 bases, and 12 bases lay between the germline ends. CDR3 amino acids: CAWTIQGGNQPQHF. As DNA, the CDR3 is TGTGCCTGGACCATACAGGGTGGCAATCAGCCCCAGCATTTT.

J is TRBJ1-4 and V is TRBV19; possible D gene TRBD1, 6 bases. This CDR3 has 14 amino acids. V was clipped by 6 bases and J by 4 bases, with 12 bases between them. Germline V lookup: CDR1 LNHDA, CDR2 SQIVND (reference sequence). CDR3 DNA sequence: TGTGCCAGTAGGTCGACAGGTGTTAATGAAAAACTGTTTTTT. Its translation: CASRSTGVNEKLFF.

This chain links TRBV7-9 with TRBJ1-4; D remains unclear. The V gene's germline CDR1 is SEHNR and CDR2 FQNEAQ (reference sequence). Trimming pared 5 bases from V and 0 bases from J, leaving 10 bases between. This CDR3 has 15 residues. In nucleotides, the CDR3 is TGTGCCAGCAGCGAACCCGGGACAACTAATGAAAAACTGTTTTTT. This codes for CASSEPGTTNEKLFF.

The rearrangement links TRBV7-9 to TRBJ2-5, with 12 bases that match TRBD2. Germline CDR1 SEHNR, CDR2 FQNEAQ (reference sequence). With V trimmed by 5 bases and J by 6 bases, 4 bases remained unmatched. The CDR3 has 14 amino acids. In DNA form, the CDR3 reads TGTGCCAGCAGCCCGACTAGCGGGAGTCAGACCCAGTACTTC. Residues: CASSPTSGSQTQYF.

The J gene is TRBJ1-1, the V gene TRBV25-1; no definite D call. Trimming pared 0 bases from V and 1 base from J, leaving 6 bases between. The CDR3 runs 14 residues. CDR1 is MGHDK, CDR2 SYGVNS, per germline. CDR3 residues: CASSEYQENTEAFF. CDR3 bases: TGTGCCAGCAGTGAATATCAGGAGAACACTGAAGCTTTCTTT.

The CDR3, as DNA: TGTGCCAGCAGTGCTCCAAACGGTGGTACCCAAGAGACCCAGTACTTC. Its translation is CASSAPNGGTQETQYF. V usage is TRBV28 and J usage is TRBJ2-5; D remains ambiguous. Germline assignment: CDR1 MDHEN and CDR2 SYDVKM. The V end was cut by 5 bases, the J end by 1 base, with 17 bases between. This CDR3 spans 16 amino acids. Looking up the rest from reference TRBV28 and TRBJ2-5 gives the full variable domain: DVKVTQSSRYLVKRTGEKVFLECVQDMDHENMFWYRQDPGLGLRLIYFSYDVKMKEKGDIPEGYSVSREKKERFSLILESASTNQTSMYLCASSAPNGGTQETQYFGPGTRLLVL.